Listed below are T cell receptor beta chains from one sample, sequenced in a study of human T cells and chemical hapten exposure. TCRdb reprocessed the RACE reads with MiXCR, giving one entry per CDR3 protein. The sample yields tens of thousands of distinct CDR3 sequences, about 10% seen once. The sequencing here drew on whole blood, taken in connection with sensitization to the hapten diphenylcyclopropenone (DPC). The receptors stem from a woman between 45 and 60 years old with alopecia areata. Some clones in this sample may be carry-over from other donors' samples. Both conserved end residues are part of each CDR3. The order of the fields is V gene, J gene, CDR3 protein.

V gene: TRBV5-1; J gene: TRBJ2-3; CDR3 protein: CASSMRVNTDTQYF
V gene: TRBV20-1; J gene: TRBJ2-1; CDR3 protein: CSAPGLGEGSYNEQFF
V gene: TRBV11-2; J gene: TRBJ2-5; CDR3 protein: CASSHWGVREAQETQYF
V gene: TRBV11-2; J gene: TRBJ2-3; CDR3 protein: CASSTRLAARTDTQYF
V gene: TRBV5-4; J gene: TRBJ1-1; CDR3 protein: CASSVGQRLPEAFF
V gene: TRBV18; J gene: TRBJ2-4; CDR3 protein: CASSPNPTQGIKNIQYF
V gene: TRBV11-2; J gene: TRBJ2-5; CDR3 protein: CASSLEGRAPRGETQYF
V gene: TRBV12-3/TRBV12-4; J gene: TRBJ2-5; CDR3 protein: CASSSLTGGQETQYF
V gene: TRBV5-1; J gene: TRBJ1-1; CDR3 protein: CASSWRTQEMNTEAFF
V gene: TRBV27; J gene: TRBJ2-1; CDR3 protein: CASSLYKERNEQFF